This entry concerns a single T cell receptor beta chain. Its target is unknown. This sample was included in a study of identical twins. Study conclusions and caveats: For cord blood, abundant beta clonotypes had fewer insertions, unlike memory repertoires, which showed none.

This CDR3 is 16 amino acids long. Trimming at V came to 2 bases and at J to 0 bases, leaving 5 bases not matched to a gene. The V gene's germline CDR1 is MNHEY and CDR2 SVGAGI. TCRdb re-called the 5' RACE reads with MiXCR, one entry per CDR3 protein. This sample has some 300,000 distinct CDR3 sequences, with about 12% found just once. This sample also appeared in a second study, on yellow fever vaccine responses in identical twins.

Sequenced sample: CD8+ T cells sorted from blood. The chain joins TRBV6-5 to TRBJ2-3; 7 bases match TRBD2. This receptor was obtained from a woman aged 18-35 years in good health. CDR3 region: CASSYLAVPSTDTQYF. The CDR3 DNA is TGTGCCAGCAGTTACCTAGCGGTTCCTAGCACAGATACGCAGTATTTT.